One sample yielded the 3 T cell receptor beta chains listed below, sequenced in a study of CD8+CD57+ T cells in acquired aplastic anemia. Genomic DNA, the template, was used for profiling of the TCR beta VDJ and CDR3. MiXCR, applied by TCRdb to the reads, yields one record per CDR3 protein. The sample contains roughly 200,000 distinct CDR3 sequences, roughly 60% of which appear only once. Patients picked for sequencing had shown CD8+CD57+ cell expansion detected by flow cytometry. The source material was sorted CD4+, CD8+, or CD8+CD57+ T cells (not recorded which) from PBMCs. Receptors were obtained from a human donor with aplastic anemia.

As regards this clonotype: One junction end disagrees with the germline gene, perhaps due to a read error. The rearrangement uses TRBV7-6 and TRBJ1-6; D unresolved. The CDR3 is 13 amino acids. Germline assignment: CDR1 SGHVS and CDR2 FNYEAQ. In DNA, the CDR3 is TGTGCCAGCAGCTTTAAGTCGGATTCACCCCCCCACTTT. The encoded protein is CASSFKSDSPPHF.

This chain uses TRBV7-3 with TRBJ2-5, with D tentatively TRBD1 or TRBD2 (6 bases each). This CDR3 comprises 14 residues. The germline V gene has CDR1 SGHTA and CDR2 FQGTGA. V gave up 6 bases and J gave up 4 bases, with 15 bases separating them. CDR3 region: CASSFFGGGETQYF. For the CDR3, the DNA is TGTGCCAGCAGTTTTTTCGGGGGCGGAGAGACCCAGTACTTC.

The V gene is TRBV4-2, the J gene TRBJ2-5, with a weak D call TRBD2 (5 bases). The CDR3 loop spans 17 amino acids. The V gene's germline CDR1 is LGHNA and CDR2 YNFKEQ. V was clipped by 1 base and J by 2 bases, with 17 bases between them. The CDR3 DNA reads TGTGCCAGCAGCCAAGTTAAAGGGTCGGGAAGGCAAGAGACCCAGTACTTC. Translating it yields CASSQVKGSGRQETQYF.